The T cell receptor (beta chain) described here comes from a study of shared clonotypes between healthy human individuals. All the donors were Caucasian adults who lived in Nashville, Tennessee. Measured with immunoSEQ multiplex PCR; TCRdb has only the in-frame clones, and not every one. The sample lists approximately 1,500,000 clones, about 96% seen once, with approximately 1.1% in the top ten. This TCR was recovered from a man aged 25 to 40 in good health. The sample comprised naive CD4+ T cells sorted from blood. Indicated subset: CD45RA+ positively selected.

The CDR3 spells CASSEGGGLGYEQYF. The CDR3 DNA follows: TGTGCCAGCAGTGAAGGGGGGGGCTTGGGCTACGAGCAGTACTTC. The chain uses TRBV2 and TRBJ2-7, with a possible D match to TRBD2 (7 bases). Trimming took 1 base from V and 3 from J, leaving 13 bases between them. From germline, CDR1 is SNHLY and CDR2 FYNNEI. The CDR3 has 15 residues.